What follows are 28 T cell receptor beta chains derived from one specimen sequenced in a study of T cell repertoires in cytomegalovirus infection. TCRdb called the reads again in MiXCR, with one record for every CDR3 protein. Of 480,000 or so distinct CDR3 sequences in the sample, around 10% were seen once. The specimen was PBMCs. These receptor sequences come from a human donor in good health (CMV status not recorded). Some clones in this sample may be carry-over from other donors' samples.

This chain uses TRBV20-1 with TRBJ2-5; a possible D gene is TRBD1 (6 bases). Deletions cut 6 bases from V and 9 bases from J, with 14 bases between. The CDR3 covers 11 residues. The germline gives CDR1 DFQATT, CDR2 SNEGSKA (reference sequence). The CDR3 DNA follows: TGCAGTGCGGGGGCTAGGAGGCCCCAGTACTTC. As protein: CSAGARRPQYF.

This clonotype has a count of ten or more. V usage is TRBV11-2 and J usage is TRBJ2-1; D ambiguous. From germline, CDR1 is SGHAT and CDR2 FQNNGV. The germline V and J ends were trimmed by 5 bases and 5 bases, with 10 bases remaining between them. This CDR3 spans 13 amino acids. In DNA, the CDR3 is TGTGCCAGCAGCCCGACTGCTCACAATGAGCAGTTCTTC. Its translation: CASSPTAHNEQFF.

V is TRBV20-1 and J is TRBJ1-4; 8 bases map to TRBD1. The J segment lost 4 bases and the V segment lost 6 bases, leaving 4 bases of the junction unmatched. CDR1 and CDR2 from the germline V gene are DFQATT and SNEGSKA (reference sequence). The length of the CDR3 is 13 residues. CDR3 in amino acids: CSATGGLNEKLFF. The CDR3 DNA reads TGCAGTGCAACAGGGGGTCTTAATGAAAAACTGTTTTTT.

This clonotype was counted many times. The chain links TRBV5-1 to TRBJ2-7; D is perhaps TRBD2 (6 bases). CDR3 size: 13 residues. The germline V and J ends were trimmed by 4 bases and 3 bases, with 11 bases remaining between them. From germline, CDR1 is SGHRS and CDR2 YFSETQ. The CDR3 here is CASSGRGYYEQYF. In DNA form, the CDR3 reads TGCGCCAGCAGCGGGCGGGGCTACTACGAGCAGTACTTC.

This clonotype came up many times. This chain uses TRBV10-3 with TRBJ2-5; D might be TRBD1 (6 bases). This CDR3 region has 14 residues. Germline-derived CDR1 and CDR2 are ENHRY and SYGVKD. Trimming removed 6 bases from V and 5 bases from J, with 16 bases in between. For the CDR3, the DNA is TGTGCCATCAGCCCCGACAGGAATGGCGAGACCCAGTACTTC. The encoded protein is CAISPDRNGETQYF.

Of note for this clonotype: This sequence may be a read error, since a much larger clone differs from it by one base. This chain joins TRBV3-1 and TRBJ2-1; D may match TRBD1 or TRBD2 (5 bases each). The germline V gene has CDR1 LGHDT and CDR2 YNNKEL (reference sequence). CDR3 length: 14 residues. The V end lost 3 bases, the J end lost 5 bases, and 11 bases lay between the germline ends. The CDR3 DNA follows: TGTGCCAGCAGCCAGGGACCAGCGGACAATGAGCAGTTCTTC. This gives the protein CASSQGPADNEQFF.

This clonotype has a count of ten or more. The rearrangement uses TRBV20-1 and TRBJ2-5, with D perhaps TRBD2 (7 bases). V dropped 2 bases and J dropped 5 bases, with 15 bases sitting between them. The CDR3 runs to 14 residues. Germline CDR1 and CDR2: DFQATT and SNEGSKA (reference sequence). This chain's CDR3 is CSARRGGARETQYF. CDR3 nucleotide sequence: TGCAGTGCTAGAAGGGGGGGGGCCAGGGAGACCCAGTACTTC.

This clonotype was found many times. The chain links TRBV27 to TRBJ2-3; D is unclear. The V and J ends lost 4 bases and 3 bases respectively, with 8 bases between them. The CDR3 sequence is 13 residues long. Germline CDR1 is MNHEY and CDR2 is SMNVEV (reference sequence). The CDR3 region has the DNA TGTGCCAGCAGTTATGCAGGAACAGATACGCAGTATTTT. As protein: CASSYAGTDTQYF.

This clonotype has at least ten counts. The J gene is TRBJ1-1, the V gene TRBV19; the D is unclear. V lost 3 bases and J lost 7, with 18 bases in between. Germline CDR1 reads LNHDA; CDR2 reads SQIVND (reference sequence). This CDR3 contains 15 residues. CDR3 coding DNA: TGTGCCAGTAGTATCGAATTTCCGGAGGGAGATGAAGCTTTCTTT. It is translated as CASSIEFPEGDEAFF.

CDR3 sequence reads: CSASRGTGGSPLHF. In DNA, the CDR3 is TGCAGTGCTTCCCGCGGGACAGGGGGTTCACCCCTCCACTTT. The V gene is TRBV20-1, the J gene TRBJ1-6; 11 bases match TRBD1. This CDR3 contains 14 residues. V dropped 5 bases and J dropped 9; count of bases not matched to a gene: 6. CDR1 and CDR2 from the germline V gene are DFQATT and SNEGSKA (reference sequence).

This clonotype showed up many times. The chain couples TRBV12-3 or TRBV12-4 to TRBJ2-1, with TRBD2 matching 9 bases. The CDR3 is 15 residues long. Trimming took 6 bases from V and 0 from J; bases not matched to a gene: 3. CDR3 sequence: CASRGTSRSYNEQFF. The CDR3 DNA is TGTGCCAGCAGGGGGACTAGCCGCTCCTACAATGAGCAGTTCTTC.

This clonotype appeared many times. The rearrangement joins TRBV5-4 to TRBJ2-7, with D perhaps matching TRBD1 or TRBD2 (7 bases each). The CDR3 sequence is 18 residues long. V was cut by 3 bases and J by 2 bases, with 24 bases left in between. Germline V lookup: CDR1 SGHNT, CDR2 YYREEE (reference sequence). CDR3 loop: CASSCKFQRDSLTYEQYF. CDR3 nucleotide sequence: TGTGCCAGCAGCTGCAAGTTTCAGCGGGACAGTCTTACCTACGAGCAGTACTTC.

Regarding this clonotype: Possible read error: a much larger clone is one base away. This chain links TRBV20-1 with TRBJ1-2, with 8 bases matching TRBD1. CDR3 length: 12 amino acids. Per the germline V gene, CDR1 is DFQATT and CDR2 is SNEGSKA (reference sequence). In nucleotides, the CDR3 is TGCAACGGCAGGGGGCGCAACCATGGCTACACCTTC. It is translated as CNGRGRNHGYTF.

The sample holds many counts of this clonotype. The genes are TRBV25-1 and TRBJ2-6; 7 nucleotides match TRBD1. CDR1 and CDR2 (germline): MGHDK, SYGVNS. The J segment lost 4 bases and the V segment lost 3 bases, leaving 9 bases of the junction unmatched. The CDR3 is 17 amino acids. Written as DNA, the CDR3 is TGTGCCAGCAGTGACGAGACAGGGCGGGCGGGGGCCAACGTCCTGACTTTC. This encodes CASSDETGRAGANVLTF.

This clonotype was observed a handful of times. The chain couples TRBV30 to TRBJ2-2; D may be TRBD2 (5 bases). Per the germline V gene, CDR1 is GTSNPN and CDR2 is SVGIG (reference sequence). V was shortened by 3 bases and J by 0 bases, with 14 bases between the two germline ends. CDR3 length equals 16 residues. DNA for the CDR3: TGTGCCTGGAGCGACCTGCAGGAGGCGAACACCGGGGAGCTGTTTTTT. This sequence encodes CAWSDLQEANTGELFF.

This clonotype was counted at least ten times. The V gene is TRBV12-3 or TRBV12-4, the J gene TRBJ2-7; D unclear. Trimming cost V 5 bases and J 10 bases, with 12 bases left between them. There are 11 residues in the CDR3. CDR3 nucleotides: TGTGCCAGCAGTCCTTCTAGAGACCAGTACTTC. Translation gives CASSPSRDQYF.

This clonotype was found once. Just one base apart from a much larger clone, this may be a read error. The chain recombines TRBV2 with TRBJ2-1, with 8 bases identical to TRBD2. CDR1 is SNHLY, CDR2 FYNNEI, per germline. The CDR3 loop spans 14 amino acids. CDR3 nucleotides: TGTGCCAGCAGTGAAGCGTTCGGGAGGGGTGAGCGGTTCTTC. This sequence encodes CASSEAFGRGERFF.

This clonotype has only a few counts. This chain links TRBV5-6 with TRBJ1-1, with no clear D. CDR1 and CDR2 from the germline V gene are SGHDT and YYEEEE. CDR3 length: 15 residues. V was trimmed by 2 bases and J by 0 bases, leaving 11 bases between them. CDR3 loop: CASSFLTVMNTEAFF. In DNA form, the CDR3 reads TGTGCCAGCAGCTTTCTTACGGTTATGAACACTGAAGCTTTCTTT.

At least ten counts were recorded for this clonotype. This sequence joins TRBV29-1 and TRBJ2-1; 8 bases are shared with TRBD1. Trimming removed 3 bases from V and 10 bases from J; junction bases left unmatched: 5. The CDR3 runs to 12 residues. The germline V gene has CDR1 SQVTM and CDR2 ANQGSEA. In DNA form, the CDR3 reads TGCAGCGTTGAGCCGACAGGGGTCGAGCAGTTCTTC. Its protein product is CSVEPTGVEQFF.

The table lists this clonotype with a few counts. The J gene is TRBJ2-1, the V gene TRBV5-1; D possibly matches TRBD1 or TRBD2 (5 bases each). Germline V gives CDR1 SGHRS, CDR2 YFSETQ. Trimming cost V 0 bases and J 5 bases, with 12 bases left between them. The CDR3 has 15 amino acids. The CDR3 DNA sequence: TGCGCCAGCAGCTTGGGAGGTCGGGGCGACAATGAGCAGTTCTTC. It encodes CASSLGGRGDNEQFF.

This clonotype was found many times. The gene calls are TRBV7-2 and TRBJ1-5, with D unresolved. The V end was cut by 1 base, the J end by 4 bases, with 11 bases between. The CDR3 has 15 residues. From germline, CDR1 is SGHTA and CDR2 FQGNSA. Here the CDR3 reads CASSLGPVSNQPQHF. CDR3 bases: TGTGCCAGCAGCTTAGGACCGGTTAGTAATCAGCCCCAGCATTTT.

This clonotype occurred many times. The V and J genes are TRBV4-2 and TRBJ2-1; D is perhaps TRBD1 or TRBD2 (5 bases each). V was trimmed by 4 bases and J by 7 bases, leaving 14 bases between them. This CDR3 has 14 residues. Per the germline V gene, CDR1 is LGHNA and CDR2 is YNFKEQ. CDR3 sequence (DNA): TGTGCCAGCAGCCCTGGGGACGATAGGAATGAGCAGTTCTTC. Protein product: CASSPGDDRNEQFF.

V is TRBV5-1 and J is TRBJ2-7; D uncertain. CDR1 SGHRS and CDR2 YFSETQ come from the germline V gene. The CDR3 runs to 13 residues. Trimming pared 4 bases from V and 6 bases from J, leaving 14 bases between. The CDR3 nucleotides are TGCGCCAGCAGCGAAATGAGAGGTTCCGAGCAGTACTTC. Translating it yields CASSEMRGSEQYF.

This clonotype was counted between two and nine times. The genes are TRBV19 and TRBJ1-5; no definite D call. This CDR3 is built from 14 residues. Germline V gene data show CDR1 as LNHDA and CDR2 as SQIVND (reference sequence). V was shortened by 3 bases and J by 7 bases, with 13 bases between the two germline ends. CDR3 in amino acids: CASSMQSIRQPQHF. In nucleotides, the CDR3 is TGTGCCAGTAGTATGCAGTCAATTCGGCAGCCCCAGCATTTT.

V usage is TRBV2 and J usage is TRBJ2-7; D may correspond to TRBD1 or TRBD2 (6 bases each). V gave up 4 bases and J gave up 7 bases, with 17 bases separating them. CDR1 and CDR2 (germline): SNHLY, FYNNEI. This CDR3 region has 14 residues. The DNA for the CDR3 is TGTGCCAGCAGTGGGAGGGGGGAGAGGCGGGAGCAGTACTTC. This codes for CASSGRGERREQYF.

The V gene is TRBV29-1, the J gene TRBJ2-7, with 8 bases aligning to TRBD2. CDR1 SQVTM and CDR2 ANQGSEA come from the germline V gene. This CDR3 spans 14 amino acids. Trimming at V came to 5 bases and at J to 3 bases, leaving 9 bases not matched to a gene. The CDR3: CSVLLAGGGYEQYF. The CDR3 DNA is TGCAGCGTTCTTCTAGCGGGTGGTGGCTACGAGCAGTACTTC.

The table lists this clonotype with many counts. V usage is TRBV6-1 and J usage is TRBJ1-4; D is unresolved. Trimming cost V 8 bases and J 5 bases, with 12 bases left between them. Germline assignment: CDR1 MNHNS and CDR2 SASEGT. CDR3 length equals 13 residues. The CDR3 nucleotides are TGTGCCAGCTCGGGAAGGGTGAATGAAAAACTGTTTTTT. This codes for CASSGRVNEKLFF.

In this sample, this clonotype turned up a few times. In DNA, the CDR3 is TGTGCCAGTAAACGGAGAGATACGCAGTATTTT. Translation: CASKRRDTQYF. The rearrangement uses TRBV6-5 and TRBJ2-3; no firm D call. CDR1 is MNHEY and CDR2 is SVGAGI in the germline V gene. V shed 9 bases and J shed 5 bases, with 9 bases lying between them. The CDR3 sequence is 11 residues long.